The rows below give T cell receptor beta chains drawn from one sample of a study of Ad26.COV2.S vaccination and SARS-CoV-2 variants. Assay: immunoSEQ multiplex PCR; the TCRdb copy retains only in-frame clones and omits some. The data show about 350,000 clones, 88% seen once. The specimen was peripheral blood, collected in a trial of Ad26.COV2.S vaccine versus placebo. These receptors were collected from a person between 18 and 65 years old who received the Ad26.COV2.S COVID-19 vaccine or a placebo. Each CDR3 is given with its conserved first and last residue. The D gene is left open where the match is weak. A clone size is listed for some rows: how often the clone was seen (once, few, many), or a class if it is expanded.

j_call	d_call	v_call	clone_size	cdr3_nt	cdr3_aa
TRBJ2-7	TRBD2	TRBV29-1	NA	TGCAGCGTTGAGGGACTAGCGGGAAAACGCCCTGGAAGTTACGAGCAGTACTTC	CSVEGLAGKRPGSYEQYF
TRBJ2-7	NA	TRBV5-4	NA	TGTGCCAGCAGCTTGGATCAAGGGACCTCCTACGAGCAGTACTTC	CASSLDQGTSYEQYF
TRBJ1-3	NA	TRBV7-9	NA	TGTGCCAGCAGCTTCCACAGGGCTGGAAACACCATATATTTT	CASSFHRAGNTIYF
TRBJ1-1	TRBD1	TRBV18	NA	TGTGCCAGCTCACGGGCGGGACAGGGGGCTGTGGGGACTGAAGCTTTCTTT	CASSRAGQGAVGTEAFF
TRBJ2-7	TRBD1	TRBV7-9	NA	TGTGCCAGCAGCTTAGGACGCGGCGGGACAGGGGACTACGAGCAGTACTTC	CASSLGRGGTGDYEQYF
TRBJ2-7	TRBD2	TRBV4-1	NA	TGCGCCAGCAGCCAAGAGGAAGCGGGAGGGCACCTTAGCTACGAGCAGTACTTC	CASSQEEAGGHLSYEQYF
TRBJ1-6	NA	TRBV28	NA	TGTGCCAGCAGCTCACCTGTGCCCCTCCACTTT	CASSSPVPLHF
TRBJ2-5	NA	TRBV29-1	few	TGCAGCGTTGGAAAGACGTCGGGAGAGACCCAGTACTTC	CSVGKTSGETQYF
TRBJ1-1	NA	TRBV30	NA	TGTGCCTGGAGGGGGGTTTATGAAGCTTTCTTT	CAWRGVYEAFF
TRBJ2-2	NA	TRBV28	NA	TGTGCCAGCAGAAGCGGGACAAACACCGGGGAGCTGTTTTTT	CASRSGTNTGELFF
TRBJ1-4	TRBD1	TRBV18	NA	TGTGCCAGCTCATCCACAGGGGGAGGAGGGGAAAAACTGTTTTTT	CASSSTGGGGEKLFF
TRBJ1-1	NA	TRBV18	NA	TGTGCCAGCGCATGGGGGGGGACTGAAGCTTTCTTT	CASAWGGTEAFF
TRBJ1-3	TRBD1	TRBV6-1	NA	TGTGCCAGCAGTGAGTACGACAGGGCTGGAAACACCATATATTTT	CASSEYDRAGNTIYF
TRBJ2-6	TRBD1	TRBV19	NA	TGTGCCAGTATCCGGGACAGGGTAACTGGGGCCAACGTCCTGACTTTC	CASIRDRVTGANVLTF
TRBJ2-7	NA	TRBV7-2	NA	TGTGCCAGCAGCCCGTTTAGGCGGACTTACGAGCAGTACTTC	CASSPFRRTYEQYF
TRBJ1-3	TRBD1	TRBV30	once	TGTGCCTGGAGTGTATACCCATTGACTCGACAGGGACCTGGAAACACCATATATTTT	CAWSVYPLTRQGPGNTIYF
TRBJ2-7	NA	TRBV27	NA	TGTGCCAGCAGTTTAAAGACCCAGGCCCTGAGCTCCTACGAGCAGTACTTC	CASSLKTQALSSYEQYF
TRBJ1-4	NA	TRBV5-1	NA	TGCGCCAGCAGCATGACAGCGAATGAAAAACTGTTTTTT	CASSMTANEKLFF
TRBJ2-6	NA	TRBV28	NA	TGTGCCAGCAGTTCATCGGGCTCTGGGGCCAACGTCCTGACTTTC	CASSSSGSGANVLTF
TRBJ1-4	NA	TRBV11-2	NA	TGTGCCAGCGGGGAGGCACGAATAAATGAAAAACTGTTTTTT	CASGEARINEKLFF
TRBJ2-3	TRBD1	TRBV4-2	NA	TGTGCCAGCAGCCCAAAACAGGGGGAAACAGATACGCAGTATTTT	CASSPKQGETDTQYF
TRBJ2-2	TRBD2	TRBV12-5	NA	TGTGCTAGTGGTTTGATAGCGGGGGGGAACACCGGGGAGCTGTTTTTT	CASGLIAGGNTGELFF
TRBJ1-2	NA	TRBV19	once	TGTGCCAGTAGTCCTCCCATGGTTCGTCGAGCTAACTATGGCTACACCTTC	CASSPPMVRRANYGYTF
TRBJ1-2	TRBD1	TRBV19	NA	TGTGCCAGTAGTGCCTTGGGACAGGGTGGCTATGGCTACACCTTC	CASSALGQGGYGYTF
TRBJ1-1	TRBD1	TRBV10-3	NA	TGTGCCATCGGACAGGGGGCGACTGAAGCTTTCTTT	CAIGQGATEAFF
TRBJ1-3	NA	TRBV28	once	TGTGCCAGCAGTTTCCAGGGGATGAGAAACACCATATATTTT	CASSFQGMRNTIYF
TRBJ2-5	TRBD2	TRBV11-2	NA	TGTGCCAGCAGCTTAGTAGGGACTAGCGGGAGATTCCAAGAGACCCAGTACTTC	CASSLVGTSGRFQETQYF
TRBJ1-5	NA	TRBV9	NA	TGTGCCAGCAGCGTGGGGAGCAATCAGCCCCAGCATTTT	CASSVGSNQPQHF
TRBJ2-2	NA	TRBV6-4	NA	TGTGCCAGCAGTGCGAAGGGGAACACCGGGGAGCTGTTTTTT	CASSAKGNTGELFF
TRBJ1-3	NA	TRBV7-9	NA	TGTGCCAGCAGCTTAGTGGCGTTGACTGGAAACACCATATATTTT	CASSLVALTGNTIYF
TRBJ2-7	TRBD2	TRBV7-3	once	TGTGCCAGCAGCTATGACGGGGGGGCCTCCTACGAGCAGTACTTC	CASSYDGGASYEQYF
TRBJ1-6	NA	TRBV2	NA	TGTGCCAGCAGGGGGGACCGCTACAATTCACCCCTCCACTTT	CASRGDRYNSPLHF
TRBJ2-7	TRBD1	TRBV7-8	NA	TGTGCCAGCAGAATAAGCTCGGGACAGGGATACGAGCAGTACTTC	CASRISSGQGYEQYF
TRBJ1-2	NA	TRBV6-5	NA	TGTGCCAGCAGTTACGGGACAACCAAGCACTATGGCTACACCTTC	CASSYGTTKHYGYTF
TRBJ2-1	NA	TRBV7-6	NA	TGTGCCAGCAGCTTAGTCGGAGCGGGTGACTCCTACAATGAGCAGTTCTTC	CASSLVGAGDSYNEQFF
TRBJ1-2	NA	TRBV27	NA	TGTGCCAGCAGCACTGCTACCAAACCTAACTATGGCTACACCTTC	CASSTATKPNYGYTF
TRBJ2-7	TRBD2	TRBV7-9	NA	TGTGCCAGCAGCAGACTTATCGGCGGGAGGCCTGTCTCCTACGAGCAGTACTTC	CASSRLIGGRPVSYEQYF
TRBJ2-1	NA	TRBV28	NA	TGTGCCAGCAGGTCAAAGTCCCTCACCGGGCCCTACAATGAGCAGTTCTTC	CASRSKSLTGPYNEQFF
TRBJ2-1	TRBD2	TRBV11-3	NA	TGTGCCAGCAGCTTATTTCGGGCTAGCGGGGCTCAGGGCAATGAGCAGTTCTTC	CASSLFRASGAQGNEQFF
TRBJ1-4	NA	TRBV25-1	NA	TGTGCCAGCAGTGAAACGGGGTACCTCGGAAAACTGTTTTTT	CASSETGYLGKLFF
TRBJ1-1	NA	TRBV18	NA	TGTGCCAGCTCATCGTTCCAAAAAGGCACTGAAGCTTTCTTT	CASSSFQKGTEAFF
TRBJ1-1	NA	TRBV13	NA	TGTGCCAGCAGCCCCGGACAGACGTTGTACACTGAAGCTTTCTTT	CASSPGQTLYTEAFF
TRBJ1-1	TRBD1	TRBV5-1	once	TGCGCCAGCAGCTTGGCGGACAGGGTGCTGTCCATGAACACTGAAGCTTTCTTT	CASSLADRVLSMNTEAFF
TRBJ2-3	NA	TRBV23-1	NA	TGCGCCAGCAGTCAATCGGGTCGGGCAGATACGCAGTATTTT	CASSQSGRADTQYF
TRBJ1-6	NA	TRBV4-3	NA	TGCGCCAGCAGCCAGGACCCCGTTGGGCGCGGAGATAATTCACCCCTCCACTTT	CASSQDPVGRGDNSPLHF
TRBJ2-2	TRBD2	TRBV11-2	NA	TGTGCCAGCAGGCAACTAGCGGGGGGGCCGAACACCGGGGAGCTGTTTTTT	CASRQLAGGPNTGELFF
TRBJ2-1	TRBD2	TRBV7-6	NA	TGTGCCAGCAGCTTTTCCAGCGGGGGGGCCAATGAGCAGTTCTTC	CASSFSSGGANEQFF
TRBJ2-5	TRBD1	TRBV4-3	NA	TGCGCCAGCAGCCAAGATTGGCAGGGGGTAAAGACCCAGTACTTC	CASSQDWQGVKTQYF
TRBJ1-2	NA	TRBV7-9	once	TGTGCCAGCGGCCCGGAAATAAACTATGGCTACACCTTC	CASGPEINYGYTF
TRBJ2-7	NA	TRBV24-1	NA	TGTGCCACCAGTGATTTTTCTCTGGGACCGAGCTCCTACGAGCAGTACTTC	CATSDFSLGPSSYEQYF
TRBJ2-3	NA	TRBV10-3	few	TGTGCCATTGGAGGGGATTATACAGATACGCAGTATTTT	CAIGGDYTDTQYF
TRBJ2-5	NA	TRBV18	NA	TGTGCCAGCTCACCAGAATCAGCTCTGGGGACCCAGTACTTC	CASSPESALGTQYF
TRBJ2-5	TRBD2	TRBV6-2/TRBV6-3	NA	TGTGCCAGCAGTTACCGGACTAGCGGATCCCAAGAGACCCAGTACTTC	CASSYRTSGSQETQYF